This TCR beta chain was sequenced for a study of shared T cell receptors in the human thymus. Sequenced by immunoSEQ multiplex PCR; TCRdb stores in-frame clones only, minus some. The sample has hundreds of thousands of clones; 70% to 90% are singletons. The same data also contributed to another study, on human thymus T cells. Turning to that study: Resections were taken during corrective heart surgery, and the thymus tissue came from these. It looked as if thymic and blood repertoires used V and J genes in a biased way.

This receptor was taken from a girl less than two years old with a congenital heart defect. The specimen sequenced was thymocytes.

CDR3 sequence (DNA): TGTGCCAGCAGCTCACAGCGGGGGCACACAGATACGCAGTATTTT. It specifies CASSSQRGHTDTQYF. The genes are TRBV5-8 and TRBJ2-3, with TRBD2 matching over 8 bases. Germline assignment: CDR1 SGHTS and CDR2 YDEGEE. The CDR3 is made up of 15 amino acids. J gave up 2 bases and V 3 bases, and 5 bases lay outside the gene matches. Using reference TRBV5-8 and TRBJ2-3 for the parts outside the CDR3, the full variable domain is EAGVTQSPTHLIKTRGQQATLRCSPISGHTSVYWYQQALGLGLQFLLWYDEGEERNRGNFPPRFSGRQFPNYSSELNVNALELEDSALYLCASSSQRGHTDTQYFGPGTRLTVL.